The next 4 T cell receptor beta chains were all read from a single sample in a study of blood T cell repertoires in COVID-19. This table comes from immunoSEQ multiplex PCR, and its TCRdb copy is limited to in-frame clones, with some not included. Here the sample spans 150,000 to 200,000 clones, 65% to 85% being singletons. Sequencing was performed on PBMCs or T cells enriched from blood (not recorded which). Source of these receptors: a woman between 55 and 75 years old who had recovered from COVID-19.

This chain uses TRBV2 with TRBJ2-1, with D maybe TRBD1 (6 bases). V was trimmed by 5 bases and J by 1 base, leaving 15 bases between them. Germline CDR1 and CDR2: SNHLY and FYNNEI. This CDR3 contains 16 residues. The CDR3 DNA reads TGTGCCAGCAGTACCCAAGCAGGGGTTTCCTACAATGAGCAGTTCTTC. Amino acids: CASSTQAGVSYNEQFF. Using reference TRBV2 and TRBJ2-1 for the parts outside the CDR3, the full variable domain is EPEVTQTPSHQVTQMGQEVILRCVPISNHLYFYWYRQILGQKVEFLVSFYNNEISEKSEIFDDQFSVERPDGSNFTLKIRSTKLEDSAMYFCASSTQAGVSYNEQFFGPGTRLTVL.

The CDR3 region is CASGKDRGPFQPQHF. In DNA, the CDR3 is TGTGCCAGCGGGAAGGACAGGGGGCCCTTCCAGCCCCAGCATTTT. The V gene is TRBV2, the J gene TRBJ1-5; 11 bases align to TRBD1. V lost 8 bases, J lost 7 bases, and 10 bases stayed unmatched. CDR1 SNHLY and CDR2 FYNNEI come from the germline V gene. The CDR3 runs to 15 residues.

With respect to this clone: This specimen includes other DNA sequences encoding the same CDR3. This chain links TRBV28 with TRBJ2-2, with TRBD1 matching 9 bases. The CDR3 length is 15 residues. Germline trimming cut 8 bases from V and 2 bases from J; bases unmatched to any gene: 6. In germline, CDR1 is MDHEN, CDR2 SYDVKM. DNA for the CDR3: TGTGCCAGCCTGCCGGGACAGGGAAACACCGGGGAGCTGTTTTTT. Its protein is CASLPGQGNTGELFF.

The chain is built from TRBV2 and TRBJ2-7, with a tentative D call TRBD2 (6 bases). Trimming pared 5 bases from V and 3 bases from J, leaving 17 bases between. CDR1 SNHLY and CDR2 FYNNEI come from the germline V gene. This CDR3 comprises 15 residues. The DNA of the CDR3 is TGTGCCAGCAGTTTAACATTTCTGCGGGGCTACGAGCAGTACTTC. This encodes CASSLTFLRGYEQYF.